This TCR beta chain was retrieved from a study of T cells in Graves' hyperthyroidism and ophthalmopathy. Study-wide points: The blood repertoire included most of the expanded thyroid clonotypes above 0.001.

The CDR3 is 14 amino acids. The V gene end was trimmed by 3 bases and the J gene end by 5 bases; junction bases not matched to a gene: 4. Clinical symptoms, serum thyroxine and TRAb, thyroid ultrasound and orbital computed tomography were used for the diagnoses. This clonotype was picked up many times. What it binds is not known. RNA transcripts served as the template for amplifying TCR beta CDR3 regions. The HTBI primer set was used in a first-round RT-PCR of the TCR CDR3. From the multiplex PCR reads, TCRdb called clonotypes with MiXCR, one entry per CDR3 protein. The repertoire holds almost 250,000 distinct CDR3 sequences, with approximately 23% as singletons.

The J gene is TRBJ2-5, the V gene TRBV12-3 or TRBV12-4, with TRBD2 matching 9 bases. This sequence was found in a woman in her thirties or forties with Graves' ophthalmopathy. Sequencing used blood. CDR3 DNA sequence: TGTGCCAGCAGTTTTGGACTAGCGAGGGAGACCCAGTACTTC. This encodes CASSFGLARETQYF.